These 19 T cell receptor beta chains were sequenced from one sample in a study of cytomegalovirus exposure and HLA in healthy donors. The table came from immunoSEQ multiplex PCR; TCRdb's copy has only in-frame clones and leaves some out. The sample holds some 150,000 clones; about nine tenths are singletons and the top ten take 0.69%. Input material: PBMCs. The origin of the receptors is a man younger than 35 in good health and CMV-seronegative.

V and J are TRBV13 and TRBJ2-7; the match to TRBD1 covers 7 bases. Germline V gene data show CDR1 as PRHDT and CDR2 as FYEKMQ (reference sequence). CDR3 size: 15 residues. Germline trimming cut 2 bases from V and 4 bases from J; bases unmatched to any gene: 8. This chain's CDR3 is CASSLSDRDAYEQYF. In DNA, the CDR3 is TGTGCCAGCAGCTTAAGTGACAGGGACGCTTACGAGCAGTACTTC.

The count of this clone is one. V is TRBV10-1 and J is TRBJ2-2; D not certain. Trimming pared 0 bases from V and 1 base from J, leaving 9 bases between. This CDR3 is built from 16 residues. Germline assignment: CDR1 WNHNN and CDR2 SYGVQD (reference sequence). CDR3 residues: CASSESGRLNTGELFF. The CDR3 nucleotides read TGCGCCAGCAGTGAGTCGGGCAGGCTGAACACCGGGGAGCTGTTTTTT.

The chain links TRBV18 to TRBJ1-5, with 10 bases lining up with TRBD1. This CDR3 comprises 16 residues. Germline CDR1 and CDR2: KGHSH and LQKENI. J gave up 6 bases and V 3 bases, and 8 bases lay outside the gene matches. CDR3 coding DNA: TGTGCCAGCTCACCCTCTGGACAGGGGGGACGTCAGCCCCAGCATTTT. It encodes CASSPSGQGGRQPQHF.

Only one count was recorded for this clone. The chain uses TRBV7-2 and TRBJ1-2; D is unresolved. Germline V gene sequence: CDR1 SGHTA, CDR2 FQGNSA. The CDR3 covers 12 residues. V was shortened by 1 base and J by 7 bases, with 7 bases between the two germline ends. CDR3 sequence (DNA): TGTGCCAGCAGCTTAGTTGGAGGTGGCTACACCTTC. Protein: CASSLVGGGYTF.

The rearrangement uses TRBV27 and TRBJ2-1, with 9 bases aligning to TRBD1. The CDR3 has 15 amino acids. Germline lookup yields CDR1 MNHEY and CDR2 SMNVEV (reference sequence). The trim removed 5 bases at V and 6 bases at J, leaving 8 bases unmatched. CDR3: CASSPFRDRANEQFF. The CDR3 region has the DNA TGTGCCAGCAGTCCGTTCCGGGACAGGGCCAATGAGCAGTTCTTC.

This chain joins TRBV5-6 and TRBJ2-2; 7 bases align to TRBD1. CDR1 and CDR2 from the germline V gene are SGHDT and YYEEEE. V lost 2 bases and J lost 2; bases outside the gene matches: 6. The CDR3 length is 16 residues. The CDR3 region is CASSFSGTANTGELFF. CDR3 nucleotides: TGTGCCAGCAGCTTCTCCGGGACAGCAAACACCGGGGAGCTGTTTTTT.

The J gene is TRBJ2-1, the V gene TRBV9; 12 nucleotides match TRBD2. Trimming cost V 0 bases and J 9 bases; bases outside gene matches: 7. The CDR3 loop spans 16 amino acids. Germline values: CDR1 SGDLS, CDR2 YYNGEE. The CDR3 loop reads CASSVGLAGAPSEQFF. CDR3 sequence (DNA): TGTGCCAGCAGCGTAGGACTAGCGGGAGCCCCGAGTGAGCAGTTCTTC.

The genes are TRBV7-9 and TRBJ1-1; no definite D call. The germline gives CDR1 SEHNR, CDR2 FQNEAQ (reference sequence). Trimming pared 0 bases from V and 0 bases from J, leaving 14 bases between. This CDR3 spans 17 amino acids. The CDR3 here is CASSLARLKQLNTEAFF. The CDR3 DNA reads TGTGCCAGCAGCTTAGCTCGCTTAAAGCAATTGAACACTGAAGCTTTCTTT. Using reference TRBV7-9 and TRBJ1-1 for the parts outside the CDR3, the full variable domain is DTGVSQNPRHKITKRGQNVTFRCDPISEHNRLYWYRQTLGQGPEFLTYFQNEAQLEKSRLLSDRFSAERPKGSFSTLEIQRTEQGDSAMYLCASSLARLKQLNTEAFFGQGTRLTVV.

The chain employs TRBV5-8 and TRBJ1-4; possibly TRBD1 for D (5 bases). CDR1 SGHTS and CDR2 YDEGEE come from the germline V gene. V was shortened by 1 base and J by 9 bases, with 16 bases between the two germline ends. This CDR3 region has 15 residues. CDR3 amino acids: CASSLRIRGRKKLFF. CDR3 bases: TGTGCCAGCAGCTTGAGGATTAGGGGAAGGAAAAAACTGTTTTTT.

The J gene is TRBJ1-1, the V gene TRBV9; 8 nucleotides agree with TRBD1. This CDR3 is built from 15 residues. V lost 1 base and J lost 5; bases outside the gene matches: 7. CDR1 is SGDLS and CDR2 is YYNGEE in the germline V gene. The CDR3 sequence is CASSVTQGAGTEAFF. The CDR3 DNA sequence: TGTGCCAGCAGCGTAACGCAGGGGGCCGGAACTGAAGCTTTCTTT.

In nucleotides, the CDR3 is TGTGCCAGCAGCCCCACCCGCGGGGGGGAAGACTACAATGAGCAGTTCTTC. The encoded protein is CASSPTRGGEDYNEQFF. The chain carries TRBV7-9 and TRBJ2-1; 9 bases fit TRBD2. CDR3 length: 17 amino acids. CDR1 SEHNR and CDR2 FQNEAQ come from the germline V gene (reference sequence). Unmatched junction bases numbered 11, after V lost 5 bases and J lost 3 bases.

The V and J genes are TRBV9 and TRBJ2-1; 7 nucleotides agree with TRBD1. V was pared by 6 bases and J by 12 bases, with 15 bases of the junction left unmatched. Germline CDR1 is SGDLS and CDR2 is YYNGEE. The CDR3 totals 14 residues. CDR3 sequence (DNA): TGTGCCAGCACCCTAGCCCCCGACAGGGTAGGGCAGTTCTTC. This encodes CASTLAPDRVGQFF.

The chain has TRBV6-4 and TRBJ2-7; TRBD2 aligns across 14 bases. The V and J ends lost 6 bases and 5 bases, in that order; junction bases with no gene match: 6. This CDR3 spans 15 amino acids. Germline assignment: CDR1 MRHNA and CDR2 SNTAGT. The CDR3 nucleotides are TGTGCCAGCAGCCCGACTAGCGGGGGGGGGCACGAGCAGTACTTC. Its protein product is CASSPTSGGGHEQYF.

The genes are TRBV15 and TRBJ2-2, with 7 bases that match TRBD1. The CDR3 consists of 20 residues. CDR1 is LNHNV and CDR2 is YYDKDF in the germline V gene (reference sequence). V was pared by 0 bases and J by 11 bases, with 24 bases of the junction left unmatched. The CDR3 coding sequence is TGTGCCACCAGCAGAGACCCCATCACTTTACCGGGACAGACCGTCAATGAGCTGTTTTTT. Its translation: CATSRDPITLPGQTVNELFF.

The CDR3 DNA reads TGTGCCACCCAAGTCGGACATAGAACTAACAATGAGCAGTTCTTC. It translates to CATQVGHRTNNEQFF. The chain uses TRBV7-8 and TRBJ2-1; a weak D match, TRBD1 (5 bases). CDR3 length: 15 amino acids. V gave up 10 bases and J gave up 5 bases, with 21 bases separating them. Germline V lookup: CDR1 SGHVS, CDR2 FQNEAQ.

The table lists this clone with a count of one. This sequence joins TRBV7-2 and TRBJ2-1; no definite D call. The CDR3 covers 15 residues. V dropped 1 base and J dropped 0 bases, with 7 bases sitting between them. CDR1 and CDR2 (germline): SGHTA, FQGNSA. For the CDR3, the DNA is TGTGCCAGCAGCTTAGGGTCCAGCTCCTACAATGAGCAGTTCTTC. Translating gives CASSLGSSSYNEQFF. Based on the CDR3 plus reference TRBV7-2 and TRBJ2-1, the full variable domain is GAGVSQSPSNKVTEKGKDVELRCDPISGHTALYWYRQSLGQGLEFLIYFQGNSAPDKSGLPSDRFSAERTGGSVSTLTIQRTQQEDSAVYLCASSLGSSSYNEQFFGPGTRLTVL.

The sample holds a few counts of this clone. The gene calls are TRBV7-6 and TRBJ1-6; weak D call: TRBD1 (6 bases). The CDR3 runs to 15 residues. Between the trimmed V and J ends, which lost 1 base and 7 bases, there was a span of 11 bases. Germline V CDR1 and CDR2: SGHVS, FNYEAQ. CDR3 in DNA: TGTGCCAGCAGCTTAGGGCAGGGGCCGAATTCACCCCTCCACTTT. It translates to CASSLGQGPNSPLHF. The variable domain in full, completed from reference TRBV7-6 and TRBJ1-6, reads GAGVSQSPRYKVTKRGQDVALRCDPISGHVSLYWYRQALGQGPEFLTYFNYEAQQDKSGLPNDRFSAERPEGSISTLTIQRTEQRDSAMYRCASSLGQGPNSPLHFGNGTRLTVT.

V usage is TRBV6-1 and J usage is TRBJ2-3, with 10 bases aligning to TRBD1. Germline assignment: CDR1 MNHNS and CDR2 SASEGT. The junction had 1 base not matched to a gene; V was cut back by 4 bases and J by 3 bases. The CDR3 runs 14 residues. CDR3 bases: TGTGCCAGCAGTGGGACAGGGGGGACAGATACGCAGTATTTT. Translation gives CASSGTGGTDTQYF.

This chain joins TRBV18 and TRBJ2-5; 10 bases match TRBD2. The CDR3 runs to 15 residues. The germline V gene has CDR1 KGHSH and CDR2 LQKENI. Trimming removed 6 bases from V and 5 bases from J; junction bases left unmatched: 9. The CDR3 DNA sequence: TGTGCCAGCTCCCGTGAACTAGCGGGGTTGGAGACCCAGTACTTC. This codes for CASSRELAGLETQYF.